The 19 T cell receptor beta chains given below trace back to one sample, sequenced in a study of blood T cell repertoires in COVID-19. The assay was immunoSEQ multiplex PCR, and TCRdb's table has in-frame clones only and misses some. The repertoire holds around 240,000 clones, with about 85% as singletons. The source material was peripheral blood. The origin of the receptors is a man aged 35 to 55 with acute or convalescent COVID-19.

The rearrangement joins TRBV11-2 to TRBJ1-5; D unresolved. The V gene's germline CDR1 is SGHAT and CDR2 FQNNGV. Trimming stripped 0 bases from V and 3 bases from J, with 9 bases between. The CDR3 consists of 15 residues. Here the CDR3 DNA reads TGTGCCAGCAGCTTAGATCCCGGGGACAATCAGCCCCAGCATTTT. Protein sequence: CASSLDPGDNQPQHF.

This chain uses TRBV5-4 with TRBJ2-5; TRBD2 agrees at 7 bases. This CDR3 spans 13 amino acids. V was clipped by 1 base and J by 3 bases; unmatched bases: 0. CDR1 is SGHNT and CDR2 is YYREEE in the germline V gene (reference sequence). The CDR3 DNA follows: TGTGCCAGCAGCTTGAGCGGGGAAGAGACCCAGTACTTC. Its protein is CASSLSGEETQYF.

The chain recombines TRBV9 with TRBJ1-1; 10 bases fit TRBD1. CDR1 and CDR2 from the germline V gene are SGDLS and YYNGEE. With 3 bases clipped from V and 7 bases from J, the junction kept 12 bases outside the gene matches. This CDR3 contains 16 residues. The CDR3 here is CASSAWAGQGVGEAFF. DNA of the CDR3: TGTGCCAGCAGCGCGTGGGCCGGACAGGGGGTAGGTGAAGCTTTCTTT.

The chain employs TRBV4-2 and TRBJ1-3; D ambiguous. CDR3 size: 15 residues. Germline V gene data show CDR1 as LGHNA and CDR2 as YNFKEQ. The ends were cut back, 0 bases at V and 3 bases at J, with 9 bases in the middle. The CDR3 sequence is CASSQDIGVGNTIYF. The CDR3 DNA follows: TGTGCCAGCAGCCAAGATATCGGGGTTGGAAACACCATATATTTT.

The gene calls are TRBV10-1 and TRBJ1-1; 8 bases map to TRBD1. Germline V gives CDR1 WNHNN, CDR2 SYGVQD (reference sequence). Trimming removed 6 bases from V and 1 base from J; junction bases left unmatched: 10. This CDR3 comprises 16 residues. CDR3 in amino acids: CASRRQGTDSNTEAFF. CDR3 bases: TGCGCCAGCAGGCGACAGGGGACTGACTCGAACACTGAAGCTTTCTTT.

This chain uses TRBV27 with TRBJ1-2, with D perhaps TRBD1 (5 bases). From germline, CDR1 is MNHEY and CDR2 SMNVEV (reference sequence). This CDR3 region has 16 residues. With 2 bases removed from V and 2 bases from J, the gap between germline ends came to 15 bases. CDR3 nucleotide sequence: TGTGCCAGCAGTTTAAAGGGGTTTAACGGGAACTATGGCTACACCTTC. Protein product: CASSLKGFNGNYGYTF.

This rearrangement joins TRBV3-1 (or the pseudogene TRBV3-2) to TRBJ2-5; TRBD2 might be the D (7 bases). The CDR3 is 14 amino acids. V lost 5 bases to trimming and J lost 4 bases, with 14 bases between them. Germline V CDR1 and CDR2: LGHDT, YNNKEL (reference sequence). Written as DNA, the CDR3 is TGTGCCAGCAGCTTGAGGGGGAGGGGAGAGACCCAGTACTTC. Residues: CASSLRGRGETQYF.

This clone was recorded a few times. V is TRBV7-2 and J is TRBJ2-4; 9 bases line up with TRBD1. Germline CDR1 and CDR2: SGHTA and FQGNSA. This CDR3 is 13 amino acids long. V trimming: 6 bases; J trimming: 11 bases; junction bases outside the gene matches: 8. CDR3 in DNA: TGTGCCAGCAGTCCGGGACAGGGCCTTGTTCAGTACTTC. It translates to CASSPGQGLVQYF.

The chain is built from TRBV11-3 and TRBJ1-1; 8 bases fit TRBD1. This CDR3 has 14 amino acids. The germline V gene has CDR1 SGHNT and CDR2 YENEEA. The V and J ends lost 5 bases and 3 bases, in that order; junction bases with no gene match: 5. The CDR3 is CASSPQTGDTEAFF. CDR3 in DNA: TGTGCCAGCAGCCCTCAGACAGGGGACACTGAAGCTTTCTTT.

The chain combines TRBV6-5 with TRBJ2-1; D not resolved. The CDR3 spans 16 residues. Deletions cut 4 bases from V and 1 base from J, with 14 bases between. CDR1 is MNHEY, CDR2 SVGAGI, per germline. DNA of the CDR3: TGTGCCAGCAGTTTTTATGCCGGGTCTTCCTACAATGAGCAGTTCTTC. It encodes CASSFYAGSSYNEQFF.

V and J are TRBV4-2 and TRBJ1-4, with a weak D call TRBD1 (6 bases). The V end lost 0 bases, the J end lost 5 bases, and 13 bases lay between the germline ends. The CDR3 totals 16 residues. The germline V gene has CDR1 LGHNA and CDR2 YNFKEQ. CDR3 nucleotide sequence: TGTGCCAGCAGCCAAGATGTGGGGGCCACAAATGAAAAACTGTTTTTT. As protein: CASSQDVGATNEKLFF.

V gene TRBV28 combines with J gene TRBJ1-1, with a weak D call TRBD1 (6 bases). Trimming removed 10 bases from V and 3 bases from J, with 15 bases in between. CDR1 MDHEN and CDR2 SYDVKM come from the germline V gene. This CDR3 contains 13 residues. CDR3 bases: TGTGCCATCGTCCAGGGGCAATACACTGAAGCTTTCTTT. It is translated as CAIVQGQYTEAFF. The full variable domain, its missing parts supplied by reference TRBV28 and TRBJ1-1, is DVKVTQSSRYLVKRTGEKVFLECVQDMDHENMFWYRQDPGLGLRLIYFSYDVKMKEKGDIPEGYSVSREKKERFSLILESASTNQTSMYLCAIVQGQYTEAFFGQGTRLTVV.

The genes are TRBV2 and TRBJ1-5; 9 nucleotides align to TRBD1. The junction had 7 bases not matched to a gene; V was cut back by 10 bases and J by 3 bases. Germline CDR1 reads SNHLY; CDR2 reads FYNNEI. This CDR3 spans 14 amino acids. CDR3 sequence: CATQTGGNNQPQHF. For the CDR3, the DNA is TGTGCCACCCAGACAGGGGGAAACAATCAGCCCCAGCATTTT.

V and J are TRBV4-1 and TRBJ1-1, with D unclear. This CDR3 contains 18 residues. The ends were cut back, 4 bases at V and 0 bases at J, with 21 bases in the middle. Looked up from germline, CDR1 is MGHRA and CDR2 is YSYEKL. The CDR3 reads CASSPEGSRVQVNTEAFF. DNA for the CDR3: TGCGCCAGCAGCCCGGAAGGGAGTCGGGTTCAGGTGAACACTGAAGCTTTCTTT.

This chain uses TRBV18 with TRBJ2-6, with 8 bases that match TRBD1. From germline, CDR1 is KGHSH and CDR2 LQKENI. The CDR3 spans 17 residues. The J segment lost 0 bases and the V segment lost 3 bases, leaving 4 bases of the junction unmatched. The CDR3 coding sequence is TGTGCCAGCTCACCCGGGACAGGACTCTCTGGGGCCAACGTCCTGACTTTC. Encoded protein: CASSPGTGLSGANVLTF.

The chain combines TRBV6-5 with TRBJ2-7; 7 bases line up with TRBD1. The CDR3 is made up of 15 amino acids. Losses at the gene ends were 8 bases for V and 6 bases for J; bases not matched to a gene: 16. Germline V lookup: CDR1 MNHEY, CDR2 SVGAGI. The CDR3 protein is CASGTTTRGSGEQYF. The CDR3 region has the DNA TGTGCCAGCGGAACAACCACCAGGGGGAGTGGCGAGCAGTACTTC.

The J gene is TRBJ2-2, the V gene TRBV6-6; D gene uncertain. The V and J ends lost 4 bases and 4 bases respectively, with 4 bases between them. CDR3 length: 12 residues. CDR1 and CDR2 (germline): MNHNY, SVGAGI (reference sequence). The CDR3 loop reads CASSSSTGELFF. CDR3 bases: TGTGCCAGCAGTTCTAGCACCGGGGAGCTGTTTTTT.

A few counts support this clone. V usage is TRBV30 and J usage is TRBJ2-2; no clear D gene. This CDR3 comprises 15 residues. V lost 0 bases, J lost 3 bases, and 11 bases lay in between. The germline V gene has CDR1 GTSNPN and CDR2 SVGIG (reference sequence). The CDR3 protein is CAWSVRGRYTGELFF. Here the CDR3 DNA reads TGTGCCTGGAGTGTAAGAGGAAGGTACACCGGGGAGCTGTTTTTT.

The chain is built from TRBV11-3 and TRBJ1-5; TRBD1 agrees at 7 bases. The junction had 6 bases not matched to a gene; V was cut back by 5 bases and J by 2 bases. CDR1 is SGHNT, CDR2 YENEEA, per germline. The CDR3 consists of 15 residues. The CDR3 DNA follows: TGTGCCAGCAGCGCAACACAGGGGCGCAATCAGCCCCAGCATTTT. The encoded protein is CASSATQGRNQPQHF.